These 31 T cell receptor beta chains came from one sample sequenced in a study of T cell responses to AZD1222 COVID-19 vaccine. This table comes from immunoSEQ multiplex PCR, and its TCRdb copy is limited to in-frame clones, with some not included. The sample lists more than 80,000 clones, just over 85% occurring once. This specimen consisted of peripheral blood, obtained on day 0 of MenACWY control vaccination. Receptors originate from an adult in good health.

The rearrangement links TRBV5-4 to TRBJ2-3, with 9 bases that match TRBD1. V was clipped by 4 bases and J by 1 base; unmatched bases: 7. Germline loops: CDR1 SGHNT, CDR2 YYREEE (reference sequence). The CDR3 contains 16 residues. CDR3 in DNA: TGTGCCAGCAGCGTATACAGGGGGCTGGGCACAGATACGCAGTATTTT. Encoded protein: CASSVYRGLGTDTQYF.

This clone has just one count. J is TRBJ2-7 and V is TRBV6-2 or TRBV6-3; no definite D call. CDR1 and CDR2 (germline): MNHEY, SVGEGT. The CDR3 runs to 15 residues. Trimming cost V 2 bases and J 1 base, with 12 bases left between them. The CDR3 sequence: CASSYDRTGSYEQYF. The CDR3 DNA sequence: TGTGCCAGCAGTTACGATAGGACCGGTTCCTACGAGCAGTACTTC.

The chain couples TRBV15 to TRBJ2-1, with TRBD1 as a possible D gene (6 bases). V was cut by 0 bases and J by 7 bases, with 13 bases left in between. The CDR3 has 15 residues. CDR1 and CDR2 (germline): LNHNV, YYDKDF (reference sequence). The chain's CDR3 is CATSRDRDIFNEQFF. CDR3 nucleotides: TGTGCCACCAGCAGAGATCGGGACATTTTTAATGAGCAGTTCTTC.

The chain links TRBV10-1 to TRBJ1-4; weak D call: TRBD1 (6 bases). The CDR3 is 19 residues long. Germline V gene lookup returns CDR1 WNHNN and CDR2 SYGVQD (reference sequence). V dropped 1 base and J dropped 0 bases, with 18 bases sitting between them. CDR3 bases: TGCGCCAGCAGTGAGTGGGCCAGGGGAGGGGCTGCAACTAATGAAAAACTGTTTTTT. It yields the protein CASSEWARGGAATNEKLFF.

The chain uses TRBV12-3 or TRBV12-4 and TRBJ1-1; D unresolved. V lost 4 bases, J lost 7 bases, and 7 bases lay in between. This CDR3 is built from 11 residues. Written as DNA, the CDR3 is TGTGCCAGCAGTTGGGTCCGTGAAGCTTTCTTT. Translating it yields CASSWVREAFF.

The table lists this clone with a count of one. This chain uses TRBV7-2 with TRBJ1-5, with 7 bases aligning to TRBD1. The CDR3 covers 15 residues. Trimming at V came to 2 bases and at J to 5 bases, leaving 6 bases not matched to a gene. The V gene's germline CDR1 is SGHTA and CDR2 FQGNSA. The CDR3 region is CASSLRTGGDQPQHF. CDR3 nucleotides: TGTGCCAGCAGCTTACGGACAGGAGGGGATCAGCCCCAGCATTTT.

The chain recombines TRBV15 with TRBJ1-2, with a possible D match to TRBD1 (6 bases). Per the germline V gene, CDR1 is LNHNV and CDR2 is YYDKDF (reference sequence). The germline V and J ends were trimmed by 0 bases and 4 bases, with 24 bases remaining between them. CDR3 length equals 19 residues. Here the CDR3 DNA reads TGTGCCACCAGCAGAGAAGATGTCAGGGGTAATATCGGAATCTATGGCTACACCTTC. Protein sequence: CATSREDVRGNIGIYGYTF.

The CDR3 protein is CATRLGGGHTGELFF. The CDR3 coding sequence is TGTGCCACCAGATTGGGAGGGGGCCACACCGGGGAGCTGTTTTTT. The J gene is TRBJ2-2, the V gene TRBV24-1; D tentatively fits TRBD1 or TRBD2 (7 bases each). The length of the CDR3 is 15 residues. V was shortened by 7 bases and J by 3 bases, with 14 bases between the two germline ends. The germline gives CDR1 KGHDR, CDR2 SFDVKD.

The chain joins TRBV1 to TRBJ2-3; TRBD2 reflects the table's D call only, with no check against the DNA. TRBV1 is classified as a pseudogene. This CDR3 is built from 15 residues. CDR3 sequence: CTSRVTSGGTDTQYF. The CDR3 nucleotides are TGCACCAGCAGGGTGACTAGCGGGGGCACAGATACGCAGTATTTT.

The chain is built from TRBV24-1 and TRBJ1-2; TRBD1 might be the D (6 bases). CDR1 and CDR2 from the germline V gene are KGHDR and SFDVKD. CDR3 length: 14 residues. With 4 bases removed from V and 5 bases from J, the gap between germline ends came to 13 bases. The CDR3: CATSESGTWYGYTF. CDR3 DNA: TGTGCCACCAGTGAGTCCGGGACATGGTATGGCTACACCTTC.

CDR3 in DNA: TGTGCCAGCAGCTACGCGACAGGGGGTAGGGCTGAAGCTTTCTTT. Translated: CASSYATGGRAEAFF. The rearrangement uses TRBV7-9 and TRBJ1-1, with 9 positions matching TRBD1. With 4 bases clipped from V and 6 bases from J, the junction kept 9 bases outside the gene matches. This CDR3 is built from 15 residues. Germline V gene data show CDR1 as SEHNR and CDR2 as FQNEAQ (reference sequence).

The rearrangement uses TRBV6-5 and TRBJ1-4; D gene uncertain. V lost 6 bases, J lost 5 bases, and 10 bases lay in between. CDR1 is MNHEY and CDR2 is SVGAGI in the germline V gene. The CDR3 contains 13 residues. Here the CDR3 reads CASSLEANEKLFF. The CDR3 DNA sequence: TGTGCCAGCAGCTTAGAGGCGAATGAAAAACTGTTTTTT.

This clone was picked up one time. The rearrangement links TRBV11-2 to TRBJ1-2; 8 bases are a match to TRBD1. The CDR3 totals 13 residues. The germline V gene has CDR1 SGHAT and CDR2 FQNNGV. V trimming: 6 bases; J trimming: 5 bases; junction bases outside the gene matches: 5. CDR3 loop: CASSGQGGYGYTF. The DNA for the CDR3 is TGTGCCAGCAGTGGACAGGGAGGTTATGGCTACACCTTC.

This clone has a single count. The J gene is TRBJ1-1, the V gene TRBV5-1; 7 nucleotides line up with TRBD1. V was pared by 2 bases and J by 2 bases, with 3 bases of the junction left unmatched. The CDR3 contains 14 residues. CDR1 is SGHRS and CDR2 is YFSETQ in the germline V gene. CDR3 nucleotide sequence: TGCGCCAGCAGCTTCGGACAGGCCAACACTGAAGCTTTCTTT. It yields the protein CASSFGQANTEAFF. The complete variable domain, with remaining parts taken from reference TRBV5-1 and TRBJ1-1, reads KAGVTQTPRYLIKTRGQQVTLSCSPISGHRSVSWYQQTPGQGLQFLFEYFSETQRNKGNFPGRFSGRQFSNSRSEMNVSTLELGDSALYLCASSFGQANTEAFFGQGTRLTVV.

The count of this clone is one. The chain employs TRBV5-1 and TRBJ1-2; D not certain. Germline V gene sequence: CDR1 SGHRS, CDR2 YFSETQ. CDR3 length: 14 residues. V gave up 0 bases and J gave up 1 base, with 7 bases separating them. As DNA, the CDR3 is TGCGCCAGCAGCTTGGGACCTGATAACTATGGCTACACCTTC. This sequence encodes CASSLGPDNYGYTF.

This chain links TRBV6-6 with TRBJ1-4, with D uncertain. Germline CDR1 MNHNY, CDR2 SVGAGI (reference sequence). The V end lost 0 bases, the J end lost 8 bases, and 10 bases lay between the germline ends. The CDR3 is 14 amino acids. Here the CDR3 reads CASSYSGWEEKLFF. The CDR3 DNA reads TGTGCCAGCAGTTACTCCGGATGGGAGGAAAAACTGTTTTTT.

This sequence joins TRBV7-3 and TRBJ1-2; D possibly corresponds to TRBD1 (5 bases). CDR1 and CDR2 (germline): SGHTA, FQGTGA. Trimming shortened V by 4 bases and J by 7 bases, and 16 bases separated the two germline ends. There are 14 residues in the CDR3. The CDR3 DNA reads TGTGCCAGCAGCTCACAGGTCGGGGTGGCTGGCTACACCTTC. It encodes CASSSQVGVAGYTF.

This clone was seen just once. V is TRBV5-1 and J is TRBJ1-1; D is uncertain. This CDR3 has 14 residues. Germline V gene data show CDR1 as SGHRS and CDR2 as YFSETQ. With 0 bases removed from V and 3 bases from J, the gap between germline ends came to 9 bases. CDR3 sequence (DNA): TGCGCCAGCAGCTTGGGTCCGAGCGACACTGAAGCTTTCTTT. Encoded protein: CASSLGPSDTEAFF.

The chain joins TRBV5-5 to TRBJ2-7; D not resolved. The germline CDR1 and CDR2 sequences are SGHKS and YYEKEE (reference sequence). CDR3 length: 15 amino acids. With 0 bases removed from V and 2 bases from J, the gap between germline ends came to 12 bases. The CDR3 DNA reads as TGTGCCAGCAGCTTGGCCTCAGGCGTTACCTACGAGCAGTACTTC. Protein product: CASSLASGVTYEQYF.

The chain combines TRBV7-2 with TRBJ1-2; 7 nucleotides agree with TRBD1. The length of the CDR3 is 13 residues. V gave up 5 bases and J gave up 8 bases; unmatched junction bases: 8. CDR1 and CDR2 (germline): SGHTA, FQGNSA. The CDR3 DNA reads TGTGCCAGCAGCCCGACAGGGTACAACGGCTACACCTTC. Protein sequence: CASSPTGYNGYTF.

This clone was counted once. J is TRBJ1-5 and V is TRBV5-6; D is ambiguous. Looked up from germline, CDR1 is SGHDT and CDR2 is YYEEEE. V lost 0 bases to trimming and J lost 2 bases, with 9 bases between them. This CDR3 comprises 15 residues. The chain's CDR3 is CASSLAPDRNQPQHF. The CDR3 DNA is TGTGCCAGCAGCTTGGCACCGGACCGCAATCAGCCCCAGCATTTT.

The chain combines TRBV11-1 with TRBJ2-7; TRBD1 aligns across 8 bases. In germline, CDR1 is SGHAT, CDR2 FQDESV (reference sequence). Trimming removed 4 bases from V and 0 bases from J; junction bases left unmatched: 5. The CDR3 length is 15 residues. Here the CDR3 DNA reads TGTGCCAGCAGCTATCGGACAGGGAGCTCCTACGAGCAGTACTTC. Encoded protein: CASSYRTGSSYEQYF.

The rearrangement joins TRBV28 to TRBJ2-7; TRBD2 matches 9 bases. V lost 6 bases, J lost 5 bases, and 14 bases stayed unmatched. Germline assignment: CDR1 MDHEN and CDR2 SYDVKM. CDR3 size: 16 residues. CDR3 sequence (DNA): TGTGCCAGCAGCCCAAGGTCCTGGCTAGCGGGGAACGAGCAGTACTTC. It is translated as CASSPRSWLAGNEQYF.

The chain couples TRBV30 to TRBJ2-5, with 8 bases matching TRBD2. Germline lookup yields CDR1 GTSNPN and CDR2 SVGIG (reference sequence). The ends lost 5 bases at V and 2 bases at J; junction bases unmatched: 10. The CDR3 loop spans 15 amino acids. The CDR3 here is CAWSLLAGIQETQYF. The DNA of the CDR3 is TGTGCCTGGTCCCTTTTAGCGGGGATTCAAGAGACCCAGTACTTC.

This clone has just a few counts. The chain recombines TRBV6-5 with TRBJ1-1; 7 nucleotides agree with TRBD1. CDR3 length: 15 residues. J lost 7 bases, V lost 4 bases, and 12 bases had no gene match. Per germline, CDR1 MNHEY and CDR2 SVGAGI. CDR3 region: CASSSLGQAAYEAFF. In DNA form, the CDR3 reads TGTGCCAGCAGTTCCCTCGGACAGGCAGCCTATGAAGCTTTCTTT.

The rearrangement joins TRBV5-1 to TRBJ2-7; unclear D gene. Trimming took off 0 bases at V and 0 bases at J, with 7 bases between the two ends. CDR1 is SGHRS, CDR2 YFSETQ, per germline. The CDR3 contains 14 residues. The CDR3 spells CASSLELSSYEQYF. The CDR3 coding sequence is TGCGCCAGCAGCTTGGAGCTGAGCTCCTACGAGCAGTACTTC.

This chain connects TRBV7-2 to TRBJ2-5, with 10 nucleotides matching TRBD2. CDR1 is SGHTA and CDR2 is FQGNSA in the germline V gene. The length of the CDR3 is 16 residues. The trim removed 1 base at V and 5 bases at J, leaving 7 bases unmatched. CDR3: CASSLESSGGRETQYF. DNA for the CDR3: TGTGCCAGCAGCTTAGAGTCTAGCGGGGGAAGGGAGACCCAGTACTTC.

This chain links TRBV5-4 with TRBJ2-3, with D tentatively TRBD2 (5 bases). V was cut by 5 bases and J by 0 bases, with 13 bases left in between. Germline V lookup: CDR1 SGHNT, CDR2 YYREEE (reference sequence). This CDR3 spans 15 amino acids. The CDR3 region has the DNA TGTGCCAGCAGATCTAGCATGACTAGCACAGATACGCAGTATTTT. It encodes CASRSSMTSTDTQYF.

The chain carries TRBV12-5 and TRBJ2-3, with D perhaps TRBD2 (5 bases). CDR3 length: 15 residues. With 8 bases removed from V and 2 bases from J, the gap between germline ends came to 17 bases. Per germline, CDR1 LGHNT and CDR2 FRNRAP. CDR3 region: CASTPGFRITDTQYF. The DNA of the CDR3 is TGTGCTAGTACCCCGGGATTCCGGATCACAGATACGCAGTATTTT.

The V gene is TRBV6-5, the J gene TRBJ1-5; D gene ambiguous. Trimming cost V 5 bases and J 7 bases, with 15 bases left between them. This CDR3 spans 14 amino acids. The germline V gene encodes CDR1 MNHEY and CDR2 SVGAGI. CDR3 nucleotides: TGTGCCAGCAGTCCACCCCCCCCTAGACAGCCCCAGCATTTT. Residues: CASSPPPPRQPQHF.

This chain uses TRBV3-1 (or the pseudogene TRBV3-2) with TRBJ2-3; perhaps TRBD1 as D (5 bases). Germline V lookup: CDR1 LGHDT, CDR2 YNNKEL (reference sequence). The V gene lost 2 bases and the J gene lost 4 bases, with 7 bases spanning the gap. The CDR3 is 13 residues long. The CDR3 DNA reads TGTGCCAGCAGCCAAAGGGGTGCAGATACGCAGTATTTT. Its translation is CASSQRGADTQYF.